This TCR beta chain was retrieved from a study of identical twins. Findings of the study overall: Without tracking the same donors, conclusions rested on cross-sectional statistical analysis.

Using its own MiXCR run on the 5' RACE reads, TCRdb lists one record per CDR3 protein. The repertoire holds 750,000 to 950,000 distinct CDR3 sequences, with roughly 12% as singletons. Worth noting for this clonotype: The antigen remains undetermined.

The CDR3 loop spans 12 amino acids. V lost 0 bases and J lost 7, with 9 bases in between. CDR1 and CDR2 (germline): DFQATT, SNEGSKA (reference sequence). These data also formed part of another study, on yellow fever vaccine responses in identical twins.

This sequence joins TRBV20-1 and TRBJ2-5; no clear D gene. The sequenced sample was PBMCs. The sequence came from a woman aged 18 to 35 in good health. This CDR3 reads CSARDPYGTQYF. The CDR3 nucleotides are TGCAGTGCTAGAGATCCCTACGGGACCCAGTACTTC.